This TCR beta chain was found in a study of human T cells and chemical hapten exposure (dated by TCRdb to the early 2020s). Context from the whole study: Libraries were pooled for sequencing, and per-sample TCR yields varied mainly because of small differences in library volumes within the pool. In alopecia patients, the study followed how the peripheral blood TCR repertoire changed in vivo over primary and secondary sensitization to diphenylcyclopropenone (DPC), a hapten. For every blood RNA sample, sequencing covered both the TCR alpha and TCR beta chains.

General findings and caveats noted by the study authors: Repeated subsampling changed both the strength of the expansion versus patch-test correlation and the threshold at which the correlation became significant. The number of TCRs above 1 in 1000 frequency did not change with DPC sensitization; there was no evidence of global repertoire structure alterations.

Total RNA was extracted from unfractionated whole blood collected in Tempus Blood RNA tubes. About 5 healthy volunteers acted as controls for TCR sequencing and had blood drawn at day 0, 2 weeks and 6 weeks. The library was built by means of 5' RACE. Sequencing was performed on an Illumina MiSeq. During library preparation, unique molecular identifiers were attached to individual cDNA molecules so that TCRs could be counted quantitatively and reproducibly. As for how the authors treated the data: Samples had a median of around 92,000 TCRs, with a range from about 20,000 to 690,600. V, J and CDR3 annotation of the TCR reads was performed with the Decombinator software suite. For the PS versus PT1 abundance plots, all samples were subsampled to the same number of TCRs (28,000). Expanded TCRs were defined as absent before sensitization and observed at least eight times at the 2-week time point. TCRdb passed the public sequencing reads through fastp at Q25 and MiXCR, retaining productive beta sequences. Here each entry gathers all rows of one CDR3 protein and keeps the most common genes and DNA. Here the V and J calls rest on TCRdb's processing, not on the authors' analysis. The sample records approximately 150,000 distinct CDR3 sequences, around 4.1% of which are singletons. 1.3% to 1.5% of the sample goes to the ten largest clones.

This clonotype was counted ten times or more. Its antigen has not been determined. No clone much larger than this one lies a single base away; base qualities are absent. Including the terminal cysteine and phenylalanine, the CDR3 comprises 13 residues. The only DNA kept is the CDR3, 39 bases in frame from the first base. Per the germline V gene, SGHRS is the CDR1 and YFSETQ is the CDR2. Trimming at the junction amounts to 4 bases on V and 6 bases on J, and the germline ends lie 13 bases apart. The rearrangement combines TRBV5-1 with TRBJ1-2; TRBD1 is possibly the D segment (5 matching bases). The TCR was taken from a female donor in good health. In nucleotide form, the sequence is TGCGCCAGCAGCCTAGGACACGGCCATGGCTACACCTTC. This gives the protein CASSLGHGHGYTF.